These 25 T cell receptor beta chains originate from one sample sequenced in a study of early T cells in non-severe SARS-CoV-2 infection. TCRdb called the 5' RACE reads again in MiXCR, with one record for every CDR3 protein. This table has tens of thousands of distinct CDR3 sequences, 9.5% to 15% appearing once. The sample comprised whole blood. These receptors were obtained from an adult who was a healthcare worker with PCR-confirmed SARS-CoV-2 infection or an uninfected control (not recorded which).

CDR3 DNA: TGTGCCAGCAGCGGGGGACTGAGGAACACTGAAGCTTTCTTT. Encoded protein: CASSGGLRNTEAFF. The chain carries TRBV6-1 and TRBJ1-1; D might be TRBD1 (5 bases). CDR3 size: 14 residues. Germline loops: CDR1 MNHNS, CDR2 SASEGT. V was trimmed by 6 bases and J by 1 base, leaving 12 bases between them.

For the CDR3, the DNA is TGTGCCAGCAGCCCCGGACTAGCGGGGGGACAGAATGAGCAGTTCTTC. Its translation: CASSPGLAGGQNEQFF. The rearrangement uses TRBV11-2 and TRBJ2-1; 14 nucleotides match TRBD2. The CDR3 runs to 16 residues. The V gene end was trimmed by 5 bases and the J gene end by 7 bases; junction bases not matched to a gene: 7. Per germline, CDR1 SGHAT and CDR2 FQNNGV.

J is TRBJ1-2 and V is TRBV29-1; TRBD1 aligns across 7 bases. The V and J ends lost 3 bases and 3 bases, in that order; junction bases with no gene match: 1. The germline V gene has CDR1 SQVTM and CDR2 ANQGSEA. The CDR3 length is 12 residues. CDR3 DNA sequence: TGCAGCGTTGAGGGGACAGACTATGGCTACACCTTC. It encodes CSVEGTDYGYTF.

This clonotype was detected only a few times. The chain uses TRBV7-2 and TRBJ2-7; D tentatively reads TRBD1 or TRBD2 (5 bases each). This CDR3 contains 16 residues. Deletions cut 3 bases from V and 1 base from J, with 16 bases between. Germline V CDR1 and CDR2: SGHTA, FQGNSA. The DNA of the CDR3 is TGTGCCAGCAGCTTCGTCTGGGACCCTCGATCCTACGAGCAGTACTTC. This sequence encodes CASSFVWDPRSYEQYF.

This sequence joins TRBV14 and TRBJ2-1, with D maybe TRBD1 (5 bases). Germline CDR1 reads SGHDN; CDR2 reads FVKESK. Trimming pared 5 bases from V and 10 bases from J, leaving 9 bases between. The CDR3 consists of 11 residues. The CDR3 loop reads CASSVHREQFF. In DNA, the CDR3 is TGTGCCAGCAGCGTACACAGGGAGCAGTTCTTC. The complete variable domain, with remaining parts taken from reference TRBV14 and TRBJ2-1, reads EAGVTQFPSHSVIEKGQTVTLRCDPISGHDNLYWYRRVMGKEIKFLLHFVKESKQDESGMPNNRFLAERTGGTYSTLKVQPAELEDSGVYFCASSVHREQFFGPGTRLTVL.

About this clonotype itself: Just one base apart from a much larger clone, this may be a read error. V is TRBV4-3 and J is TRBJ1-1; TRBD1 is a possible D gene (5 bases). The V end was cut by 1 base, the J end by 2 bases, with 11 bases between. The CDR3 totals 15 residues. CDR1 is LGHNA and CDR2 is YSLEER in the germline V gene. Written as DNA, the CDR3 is TGCGCCAGCAGCCAAGGACAGCCGGTCAACACTGAAGCTTTCTTT. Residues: CASSQGQPVNTEAFF.

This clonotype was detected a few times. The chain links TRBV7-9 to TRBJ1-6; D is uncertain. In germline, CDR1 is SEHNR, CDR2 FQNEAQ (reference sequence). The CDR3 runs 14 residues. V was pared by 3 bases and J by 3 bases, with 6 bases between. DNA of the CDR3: TGTGCCAGCAGCTTGGGCCGCTATAATTCACCCCTCCACTTT. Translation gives CASSLGRYNSPLHF.

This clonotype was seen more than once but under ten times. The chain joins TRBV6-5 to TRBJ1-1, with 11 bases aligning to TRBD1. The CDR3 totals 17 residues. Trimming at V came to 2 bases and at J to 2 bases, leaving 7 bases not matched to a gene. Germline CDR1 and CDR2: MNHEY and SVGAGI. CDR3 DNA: TGTGCCAGCAGTTACCGGAGGACAGGGGGCCGTAACACTGAAGCTTTCTTT. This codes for CASSYRRTGGRNTEAFF.

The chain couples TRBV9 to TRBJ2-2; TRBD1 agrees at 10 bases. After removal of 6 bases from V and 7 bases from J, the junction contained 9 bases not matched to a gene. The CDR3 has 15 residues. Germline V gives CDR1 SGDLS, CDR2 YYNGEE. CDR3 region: CASTRGQGPGGELFF. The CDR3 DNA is TGTGCCAGCACCAGGGGACAGGGGCCAGGCGGGGAGCTGTTTTTT.

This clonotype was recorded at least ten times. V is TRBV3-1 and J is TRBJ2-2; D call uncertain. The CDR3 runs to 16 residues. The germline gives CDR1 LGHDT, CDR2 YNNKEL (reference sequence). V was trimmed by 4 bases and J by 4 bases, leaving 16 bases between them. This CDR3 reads CASSLVRAPITGELFF. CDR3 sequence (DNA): TGTGCCAGCAGCCTTGTAAGGGCCCCGATCACCGGGGAGCTGTTTTTT.

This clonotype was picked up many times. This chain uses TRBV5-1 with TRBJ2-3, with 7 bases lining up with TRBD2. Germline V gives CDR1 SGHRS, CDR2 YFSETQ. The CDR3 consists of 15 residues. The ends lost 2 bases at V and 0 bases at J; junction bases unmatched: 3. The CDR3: CASSFERGSTDTQYF. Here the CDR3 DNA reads TGCGCCAGCAGCTTCGAGCGGGGTAGCACAGATACGCAGTATTTT.

For the CDR3, the DNA is TGTGCTAGTGGTCTCACAGATACGCAGTATTTT. This translates into CASGLTDTQYF. The chain is built from TRBV12-5 and TRBJ2-3, with D hard to call. CDR3 length: 11 residues. Looked up from germline, CDR1 is LGHNT and CDR2 is FRNRAP. V was shortened by 5 bases and J by 2 bases, with 2 bases between the two germline ends. The full variable domain, completed using reference TRBV12-5 and TRBJ2-3, is DARVTQTPRHKVTEMGQEVTMRCQPILGHNTVFWYRQTMMQGLELLAYFRNRAPLDDSGMPKDRFSAEMPDATLATLKIQPSEPRDSAVYFCASGLTDTQYFGPGTRLTVL.

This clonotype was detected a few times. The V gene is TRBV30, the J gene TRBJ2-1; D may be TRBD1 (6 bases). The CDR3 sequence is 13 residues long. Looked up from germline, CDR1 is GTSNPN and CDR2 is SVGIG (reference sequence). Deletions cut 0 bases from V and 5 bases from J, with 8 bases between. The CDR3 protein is CAWSVDRNNEQFF. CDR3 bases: TGTGCCTGGAGTGTAGACAGGAACAATGAGCAGTTCTTC.

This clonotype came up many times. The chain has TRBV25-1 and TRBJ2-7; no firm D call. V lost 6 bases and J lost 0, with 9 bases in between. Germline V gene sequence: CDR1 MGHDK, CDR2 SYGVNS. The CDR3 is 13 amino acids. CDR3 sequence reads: CASSPSVSYEQYF. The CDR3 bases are TGTGCCAGCAGCCCCTCGGTCTCCTACGAGCAGTACTTC.

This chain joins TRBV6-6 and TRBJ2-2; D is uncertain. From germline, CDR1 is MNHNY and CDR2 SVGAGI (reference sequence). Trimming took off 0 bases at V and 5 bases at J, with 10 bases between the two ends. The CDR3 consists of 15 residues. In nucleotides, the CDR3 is TGTGCCAGCAGTTACTCGACCCGAGTAACCGGGGAGCTGTTTTTT. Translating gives CASSYSTRVTGELFF.

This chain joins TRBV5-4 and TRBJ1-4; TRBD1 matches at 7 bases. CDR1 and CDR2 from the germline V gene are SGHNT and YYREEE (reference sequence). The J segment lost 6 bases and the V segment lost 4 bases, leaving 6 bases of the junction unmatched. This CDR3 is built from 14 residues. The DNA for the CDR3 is TGTGCCAGCAGCCCCGGACAGGACGATGAAAAACTGTTTTTT. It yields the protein CASSPGQDDEKLFF.

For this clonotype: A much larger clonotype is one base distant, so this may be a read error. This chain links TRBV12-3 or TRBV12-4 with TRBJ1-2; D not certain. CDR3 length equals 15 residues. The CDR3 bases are TGTGCCGGCAGCCTTACCGAACTGGGCTGGTATGGCTACACCTTC. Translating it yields CAGSLTELGWYGYTF.

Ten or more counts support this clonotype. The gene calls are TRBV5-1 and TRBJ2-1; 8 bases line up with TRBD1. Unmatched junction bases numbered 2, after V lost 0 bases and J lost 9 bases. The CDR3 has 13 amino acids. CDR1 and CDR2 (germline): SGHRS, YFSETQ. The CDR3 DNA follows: TGCGCCAGCAGCTTGGCAGGGGGCACTGAGCAGTTCTTC. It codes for CASSLAGGTEQFF.

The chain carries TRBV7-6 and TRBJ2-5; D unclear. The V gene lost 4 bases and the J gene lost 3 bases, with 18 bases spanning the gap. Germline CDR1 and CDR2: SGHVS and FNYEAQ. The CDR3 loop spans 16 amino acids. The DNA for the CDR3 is TGTGCCAGCAGCTCCAAGGTTACGGCGGAAAAAGAGACCCAGTACTTC. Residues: CASSSKVTAEKETQYF.

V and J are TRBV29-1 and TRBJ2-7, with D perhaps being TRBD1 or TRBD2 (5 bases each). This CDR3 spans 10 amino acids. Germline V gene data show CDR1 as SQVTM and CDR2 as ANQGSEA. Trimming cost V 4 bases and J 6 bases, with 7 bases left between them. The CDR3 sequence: CSVVRGEQYF. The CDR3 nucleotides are TGCAGCGTTGTGAGGGGCGAGCAGTACTTC.

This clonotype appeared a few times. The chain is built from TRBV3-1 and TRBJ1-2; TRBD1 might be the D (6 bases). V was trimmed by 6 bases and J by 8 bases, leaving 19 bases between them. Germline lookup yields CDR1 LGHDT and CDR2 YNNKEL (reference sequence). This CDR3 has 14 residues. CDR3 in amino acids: CASSPGQGTRGYTF. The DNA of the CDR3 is TGTGCCAGCAGTCCCGGGCAGGGGACTAGAGGCTACACCTTC.

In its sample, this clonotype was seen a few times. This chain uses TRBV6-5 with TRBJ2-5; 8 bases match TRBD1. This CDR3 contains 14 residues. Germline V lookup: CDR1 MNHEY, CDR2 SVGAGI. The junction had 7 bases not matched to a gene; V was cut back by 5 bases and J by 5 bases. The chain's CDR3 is CASSRDRRGETQYF. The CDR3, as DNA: TGTGCCAGCAGTCGGGACAGGAGGGGGGAGACCCAGTACTTC.

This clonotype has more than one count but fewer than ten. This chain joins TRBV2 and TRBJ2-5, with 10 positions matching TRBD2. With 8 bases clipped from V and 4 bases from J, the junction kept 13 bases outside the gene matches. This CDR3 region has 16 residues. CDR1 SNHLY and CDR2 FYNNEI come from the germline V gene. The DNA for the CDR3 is TGTGCCAGCCGAGAGAGCGGGGGGGCCTTAGGAGAGACCCAGTACTTC. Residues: CASRESGGALGETQYF.

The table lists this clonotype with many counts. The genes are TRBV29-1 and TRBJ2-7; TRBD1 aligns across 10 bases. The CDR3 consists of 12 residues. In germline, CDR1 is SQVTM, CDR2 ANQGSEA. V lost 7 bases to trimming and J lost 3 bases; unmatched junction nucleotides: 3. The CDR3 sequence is CSAGTGVYEQYF. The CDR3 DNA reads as TGCAGCGCCGGGACAGGGGTCTACGAGCAGTACTTC.

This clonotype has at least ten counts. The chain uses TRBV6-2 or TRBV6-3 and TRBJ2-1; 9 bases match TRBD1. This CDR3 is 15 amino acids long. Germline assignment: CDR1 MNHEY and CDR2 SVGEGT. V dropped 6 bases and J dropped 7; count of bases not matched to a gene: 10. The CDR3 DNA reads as TGTGCCAGCAGAGCCACAGGGGGCGCCGGTAATGAGCAGTTCTTC. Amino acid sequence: CASRATGGAGNEQFF.